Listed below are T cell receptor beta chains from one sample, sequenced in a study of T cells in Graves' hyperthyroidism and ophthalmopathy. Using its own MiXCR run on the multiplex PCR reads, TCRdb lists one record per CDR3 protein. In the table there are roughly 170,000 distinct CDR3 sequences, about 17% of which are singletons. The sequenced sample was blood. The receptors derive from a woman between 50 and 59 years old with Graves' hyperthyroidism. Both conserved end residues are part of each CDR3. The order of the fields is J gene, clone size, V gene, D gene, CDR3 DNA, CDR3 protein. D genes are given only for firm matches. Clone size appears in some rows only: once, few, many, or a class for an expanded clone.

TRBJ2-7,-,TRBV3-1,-,TGTGCCAGCAGCCAAGGCGGTGGGGGTGGCTCCTACGAGCAGTACTTC,CASSQGGGGGSYEQYF
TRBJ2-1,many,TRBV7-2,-,TGTGCCAGCAGCTTAGACAGGGGCGGGGATGAGCAGTTCTTC,CASSLDRGGDEQFF
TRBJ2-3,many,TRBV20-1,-,TGCAGTGCTAGCCTAGCAAATACGCAGTATTTT,CSASLANTQYF
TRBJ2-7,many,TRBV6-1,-,TGTGCCAGCAGCCGCGACTACGAGCAGTACTTC,CASSRDYEQYF
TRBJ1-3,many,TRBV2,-,TGTGCCAGCAGTGAGGACGCTTACTCTGGAAACACCATATATTTT,CASSEDAYSGNTIYF
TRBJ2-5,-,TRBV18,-,TGTGCCAGCTCACCACTTAATGCCGGAGAGACCCAGTACTTC,CASSPLNAGETQYF
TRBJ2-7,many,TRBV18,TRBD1,TGTGCCAGCTCACAAGGATCAGGACAGGGGACGGGCTACGAGCAGTACTTC,CASSQGSGQGTGYEQYF
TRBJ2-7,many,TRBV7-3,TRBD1,TGTGCCAGCAGCTCCGGGACAGGCGTCGAGCAGTACTTC,CASSSGTGVEQYF
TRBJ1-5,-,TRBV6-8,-,TGTGCCAGCACCTACTGGGCTCCAAATAGCAATCAGCCCCAGCATTTT,CASTYWAPNSNQPQHF
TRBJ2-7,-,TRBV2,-,TGTGCCAACGGACGGCTTTCCTACGAGCAGTACTTC,CANGRLSYEQYF
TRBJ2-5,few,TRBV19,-,TGTGCCAGTAGTGGAGGGATCCAAGAGACCCAGTACTTC,CASSGGIQETQYF
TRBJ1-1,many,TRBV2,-,TGTGCCAGCAGGGAGGCAGGGAGAGAGGTATCCACTGAAGCTTTCTTT,CASREAGREVSTEAFF
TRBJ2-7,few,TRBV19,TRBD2,TGTGCCAGTAGTATTGGTAGCGGGGGGCTCTACGAGCAGTACTTC,CASSIGSGGLYEQYF
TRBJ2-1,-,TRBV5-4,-,TGTGCCAGCAGTCCTGGGGCTGCAGCCAACTCCTACAATGAGCAGTTCTTC,CASSPGAAANSYNEQFF
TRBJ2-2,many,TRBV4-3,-,TGCGCCAGCAGCCAGGGCCTTCGGGGGAGGACCGGGGAGCTGTTTTTT,CASSQGLRGRTGELFF
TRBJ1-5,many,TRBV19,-,TGTGCCAGTAGTATAAGGGTAGGCCAGCCCCAGCATTTT,CASSIRVGQPQHF
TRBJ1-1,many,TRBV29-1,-,TGCAGCGTTGAGTCCGGTGGGAACACTGAAGCTTTCTTT,CSVESGGNTEAFF
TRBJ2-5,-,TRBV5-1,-,TGCGCCAGCAGCTTGGAGGGCGGGACACCCCCAGAGACCCAGTACTTC,CASSLEGGTPPETQYF
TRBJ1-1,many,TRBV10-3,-,TGTGCCATCAACCACTCACCCGTAACAGCTGAAGCTTTCTTT,CAINHSPVTAEAFF
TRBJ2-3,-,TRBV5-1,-,TGCGCCAGCAGCCCTAGCTGGGATACGCAGTATTTT,CASSPSWDTQYF
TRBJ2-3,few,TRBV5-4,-,TGTGCCAGCAGCTTGGGGGGCAAGACTAGCACAGATACGCAGTATTTT,CASSLGGKTSTDTQYF
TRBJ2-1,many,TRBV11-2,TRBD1,TGTGCCAGCAGCTTAAGGGGGCCAGGGCATTCCTACAATGAGCAGTTCTTC,CASSLRGPGHSYNEQFF
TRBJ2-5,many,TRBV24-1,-,TGTGCCACCAGTGAATTAGGGGGGCCCCGTGAGACCCAGTACTTC,CATSELGGPRETQYF
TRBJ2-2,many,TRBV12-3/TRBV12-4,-,TGTGCCAGCAGTTTTGGACTGACCGGGGAGCTGTTTTTT,CASSFGLTGELFF
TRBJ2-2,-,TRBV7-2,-,TGTGCCAGCAGCTTGGCCGTGCCCCACATTACAACCGGGGAGCTGTTTTTT,CASSLAVPHITTGELFF
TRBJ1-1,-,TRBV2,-,TGTGCCAGCAGTGATGAGGACACTGAAGCTTTCTTT,CASSDEDTEAFF
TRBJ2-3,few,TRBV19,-,TGTGCCAGTAGTATGCGTGAGGTTCGAGGCACAGATACGCAGTATTTT,CASSMREVRGTDTQYF
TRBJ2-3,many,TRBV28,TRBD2,TGTGCCAGCAGTTTGAGAGCTAGCGGGGCCACAGATACGCAGTATTTT,CASSLRASGATDTQYF
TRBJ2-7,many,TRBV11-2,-,TGTGCCAGCAGCTTGACGGGGAGCTCCTACGAGCAGTACTTC,CASSLTGSSYEQYF
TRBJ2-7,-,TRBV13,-,TGTGCCAGCAGCTTGACCGGGCGTATCTACGAGCAGTACTTC,CASSLTGRIYEQYF
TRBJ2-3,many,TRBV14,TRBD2,TGTGCCAGCAGCCTCCCCCAGCGGGGTGGCACAGATACGCAGTATTTT,CASSLPQRGGTDTQYF
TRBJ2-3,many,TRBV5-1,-,TGCGCCAGCAGGGACCAGGCTACTAGCACAGATATGCAGTATTTT,CASRDQATSTDMQYF
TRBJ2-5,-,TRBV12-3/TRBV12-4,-,TGTGCCAGCAGAATGACAGGCGGGTGGCGAGAGACCCAGTACTTC,CASRMTGGWRETQYF
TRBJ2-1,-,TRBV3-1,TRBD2,TGTGCCAGCAGAAACCTAGCGGGGCCCCAAGGGTACAATGAGCAGTTCTTC,CASRNLAGPQGYNEQFF
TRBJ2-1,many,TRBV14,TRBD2,TGTGCCAGCAGCTCTTGGGGGGGAAACAATGAGCAGTTCTTC,CASSSWGGNNEQFF
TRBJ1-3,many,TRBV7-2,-,TGTGCCAGCAGCTTAGGTGGGGCCTTTTACGGAAACACCATATATTTT,CASSLGGAFYGNTIYF
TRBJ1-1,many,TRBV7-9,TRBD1,TGTGCCAGCAGCGGGACAGGGGGCGACACTGAAGCTTTCTTT,CASSGTGGDTEAFF
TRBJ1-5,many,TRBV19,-,TGTGCCAGTACCCTGGCGGGTGGGGGCAATCAGCCCCAGCATTTT,CASTLAGGGNQPQHF
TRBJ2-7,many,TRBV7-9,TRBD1,TGTGCCAGCAGCTCACAGGGGGCTCACGAGCAGTACTTC,CASSSQGAHEQYF
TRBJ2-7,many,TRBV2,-,TGTGCCAGCAGTGAGGGAATAGCGGACTCCTACGAGCAGTACTTC,CASSEGIADSYEQYF
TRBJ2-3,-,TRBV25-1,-,TGTGCCAGCAGTGATTGGGGTGGACCTCCAGATACGCAGTATTTT,CASSDWGGPPDTQYF
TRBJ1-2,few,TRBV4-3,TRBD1,TGCGCCAGCAGCCAAGGATGGTTTGGGACAGACTCGGACTATGGCTACACCTTC,CASSQGWFGTDSDYGYTF
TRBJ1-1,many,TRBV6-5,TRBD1,TGTGCCAGCAGTTACATGGGGACAGCGGAAGCTTTCTTT,CASSYMGTAEAFF
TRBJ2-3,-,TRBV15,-,TGTGCCACCAGCAGAGGTGTGGTGGAATCAGATACGCAGTATTTT,CATSRGVVESDTQYF
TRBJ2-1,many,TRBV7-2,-,TGTGCCAGCAGAACTATGGGGGCAATGTCCTACAATGAGCAGTTCTTC,CASRTMGAMSYNEQFF
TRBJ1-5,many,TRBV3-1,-,TGTGCCAGCAGCCAAGGAAGGTGGTATCAGCCCCAGCATTTT,CASSQGRWYQPQHF
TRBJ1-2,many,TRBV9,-,TGTGCCAGCAGCGTAGCCCGTAACTATGGCTACACCTTC,CASSVARNYGYTF
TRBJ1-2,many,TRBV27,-,TGTGCCAGCAGTCCCCTAACGACAGCTAACTATGGCTACACCTTC,CASSPLTTANYGYTF
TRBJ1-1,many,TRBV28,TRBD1,TGTGCCAGCATTAGGTCCCAAGGGGGCGGGGGGGATAACACTGAAGCTTTCTTT,CASIRSQGGGGDNTEAFF
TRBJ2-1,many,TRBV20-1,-,TGCAGTGCTCCTCGCGACGGGAATGAGCAGTTCTTC,CSAPRDGNEQFF
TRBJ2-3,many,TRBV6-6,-,TGTGCCAGCAGTTACTCGATCGTTGTTAGCGCAGATACGCAGTATTTT,CASSYSIVVSADTQYF
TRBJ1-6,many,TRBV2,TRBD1,TGTGCCAGCACGGGACAGGAGAATTCACCCCTCCACTTT,CASTGQENSPLHF
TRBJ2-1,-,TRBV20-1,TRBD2,TGCAGTGCTAGAGATTTAAGGGTGCGGGGGACCTATGAGCAGTTCTTC,CSARDLRVRGTYEQFF
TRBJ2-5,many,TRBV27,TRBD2,TGTGCCAGCAGTGCCCTCCCTAGCGGGGGGAGAGGTGAGACCCAGTACTTC,CASSALPSGGRGETQYF
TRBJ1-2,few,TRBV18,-,TGTGCCAGCTCACCAACAGGGCCCCTCACCTTC,CASSPTGPLTF
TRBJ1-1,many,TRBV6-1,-,TGTGCCAGCAGTACATACCAGGGTAATGAAGCTTTCTTT,CASSTYQGNEAFF
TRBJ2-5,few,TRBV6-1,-,TGTGCCAGCAGTGAAGCGAAAGCGGGAGAGACCCAGTACTTC,CASSEAKAGETQYF
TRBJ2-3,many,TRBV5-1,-,TGCGCCAGCAGCTTGGCCGGACAGCCTAACACAGATACGCAGTATTTT,CASSLAGQPNTDTQYF
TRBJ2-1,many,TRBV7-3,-,TGTGCCAGCAGCCCTGAACAGGGTCCGCCAAACAATGAGCAGTTCTTC,CASSPEQGPPNNEQFF
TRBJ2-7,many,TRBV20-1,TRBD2,TGCAGTGCTAGAGCACCACTCTTCCGAGGACTAGCGGGGGCCCCAGAGGAGCAGTACTTC,CSARAPLFRGLAGAPEEQYF